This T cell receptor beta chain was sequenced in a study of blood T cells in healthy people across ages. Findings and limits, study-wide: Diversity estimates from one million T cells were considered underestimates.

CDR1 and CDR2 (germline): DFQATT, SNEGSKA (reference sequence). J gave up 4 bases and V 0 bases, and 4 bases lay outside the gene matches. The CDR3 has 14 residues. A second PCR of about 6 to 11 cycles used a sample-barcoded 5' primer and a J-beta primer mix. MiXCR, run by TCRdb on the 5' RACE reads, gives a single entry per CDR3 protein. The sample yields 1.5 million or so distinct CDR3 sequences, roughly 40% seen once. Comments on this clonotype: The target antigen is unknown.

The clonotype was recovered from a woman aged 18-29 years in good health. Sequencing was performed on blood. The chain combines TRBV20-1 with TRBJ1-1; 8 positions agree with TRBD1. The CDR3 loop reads CSARDRTGITEAFF. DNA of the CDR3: TGCAGTGCTAGAGACCGGACAGGGATCACTGAAGCTTTCTTT.